The clone carrying this T cell receptor beta chain was counted a few times. The data are from a study of T cells in Graves' hyperthyroidism and ophthalmopathy. Background on the study: The initial diagnosis was the point when peripheral blood was collected, ahead of any treatment.

The V end was cut by 2 bases, the J end by 4 bases, with 12 bases between. The V gene's germline CDR1 is DFQATT and CDR2 SNEGSKA (reference sequence). CDR3 length: 14 amino acids. Amplified regions were TCR beta CDR3 sequences from RNA transcripts. The HTBI primer set served for first-round RT-PCR of the TCR CDR3. One entry per CDR3 protein, called by TCRdb with MiXCR from the multiplex PCR reads. Here the sample spans almost 600,000 distinct CDR3 sequences, approximately 14% being singletons. This chain links TRBV20-1 with TRBJ2-1, with D possibly matching TRBD2 (6 bases). The sequence was collected from a woman younger than 45 with Graves' hyperthyroidism that later progressed to Graves' ophthalmopathy. The sample consisted of blood. The CDR3 nucleotides are TGCAGTGCTAGAACCGGGAGCGGTTACAATGAGCAGTTCTTC. Its translation is CSARTGSGYNEQFF.